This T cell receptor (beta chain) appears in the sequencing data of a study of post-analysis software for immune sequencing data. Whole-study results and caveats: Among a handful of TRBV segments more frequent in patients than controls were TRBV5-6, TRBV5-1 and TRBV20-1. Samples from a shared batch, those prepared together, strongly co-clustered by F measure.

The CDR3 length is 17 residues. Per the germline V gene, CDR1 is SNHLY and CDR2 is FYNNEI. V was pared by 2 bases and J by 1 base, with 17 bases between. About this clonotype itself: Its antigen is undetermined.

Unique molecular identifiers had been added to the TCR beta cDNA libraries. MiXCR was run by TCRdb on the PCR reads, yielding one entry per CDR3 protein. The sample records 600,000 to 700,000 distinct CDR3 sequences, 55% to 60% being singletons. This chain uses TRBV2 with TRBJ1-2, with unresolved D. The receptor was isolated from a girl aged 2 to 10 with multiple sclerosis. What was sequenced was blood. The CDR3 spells CASSESVVAQDNYGYTF. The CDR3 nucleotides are TGTGCCAGCAGTGAAAGTGTGGTGGCGCAGGATAACTATGGCTACACCTTC.